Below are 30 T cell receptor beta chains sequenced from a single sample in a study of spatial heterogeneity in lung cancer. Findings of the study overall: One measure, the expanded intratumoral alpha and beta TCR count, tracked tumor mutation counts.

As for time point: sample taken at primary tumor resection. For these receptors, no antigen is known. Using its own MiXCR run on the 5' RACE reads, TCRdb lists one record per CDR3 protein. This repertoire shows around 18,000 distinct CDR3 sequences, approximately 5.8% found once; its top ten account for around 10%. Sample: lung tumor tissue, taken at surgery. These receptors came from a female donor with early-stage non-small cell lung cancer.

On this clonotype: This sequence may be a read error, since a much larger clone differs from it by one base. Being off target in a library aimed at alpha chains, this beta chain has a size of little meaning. The CDR3, as DNA: TGCAGTGCTAGAGTGGCGGGGAAAAACTCAGCGAACACCCGGGAGCTGTTTTTT. This sequence encodes CSARVAGKNSANTRELFF. The rearrangement joins TRBV20-1 to TRBJ2-2; D is perhaps TRBD2 (6 bases). CDR1 DFQATT and CDR2 SNEGSKA come from the germline V gene (reference sequence). This CDR3 has 18 residues.

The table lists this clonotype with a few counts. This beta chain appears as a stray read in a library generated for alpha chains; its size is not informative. CDR3 sequence (DNA): TGTGCCAGCAGTTTAGACCCCCTAGGGAACCTTCAGTACTTC. Residues: CASSLDPLGNLQYF. The V call is TRBV12-3 or TRBV12-4, the J call TRBJ2-4; D gene ambiguous. The CDR3 loop spans 14 amino acids. Trimming took 1 base from V and 11 from J, leaving 15 bases between them.

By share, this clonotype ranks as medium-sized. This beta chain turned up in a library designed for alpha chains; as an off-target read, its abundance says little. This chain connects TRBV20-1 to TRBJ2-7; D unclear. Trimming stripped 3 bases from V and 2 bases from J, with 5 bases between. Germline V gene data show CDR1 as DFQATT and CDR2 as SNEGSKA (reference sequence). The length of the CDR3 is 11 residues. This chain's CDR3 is CSARDAYEQYF. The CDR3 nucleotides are TGCAGTGCTAGGGACGCCTACGAGCAGTACTTC.

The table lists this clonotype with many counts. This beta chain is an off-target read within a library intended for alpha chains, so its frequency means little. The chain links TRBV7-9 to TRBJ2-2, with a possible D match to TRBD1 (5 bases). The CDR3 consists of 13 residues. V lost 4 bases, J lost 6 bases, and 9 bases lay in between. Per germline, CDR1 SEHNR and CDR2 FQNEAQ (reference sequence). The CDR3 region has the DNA TGTGCCAGCAGCTCGGACACCTCCGGGGAGCTGTTTTTT. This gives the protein CASSSDTSGELFF.

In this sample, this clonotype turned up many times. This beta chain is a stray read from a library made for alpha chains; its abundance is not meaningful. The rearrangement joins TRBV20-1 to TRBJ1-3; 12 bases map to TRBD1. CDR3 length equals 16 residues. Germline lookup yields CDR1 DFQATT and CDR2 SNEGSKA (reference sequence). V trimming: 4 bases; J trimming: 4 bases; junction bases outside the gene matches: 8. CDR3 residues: CSATGTGGSRGNTIYF. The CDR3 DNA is TGCAGTGCTACCGGGACAGGGGGCAGTCGGGGAAACACCATATATTTT.

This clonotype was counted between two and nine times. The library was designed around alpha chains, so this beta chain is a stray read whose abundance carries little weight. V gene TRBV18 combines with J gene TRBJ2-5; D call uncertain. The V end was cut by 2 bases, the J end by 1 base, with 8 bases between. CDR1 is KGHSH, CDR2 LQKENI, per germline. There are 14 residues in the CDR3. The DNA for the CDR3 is TGTGCCAGCTCACCAAGGACGGCCCAAGAGACCCAGTACTTC. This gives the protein CASSPRTAQETQYF. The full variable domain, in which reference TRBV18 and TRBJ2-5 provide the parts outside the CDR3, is NAGVMQNPRHLVRRRGQEARLRCSPMKGHSHVYWYRQLPEEGLKFMVYLQKENIIDESGMPKERFSAEFPKEGPSILRIQQVVRGDSAAYFCASSPRTAQETQYFGPGTRLLVL.

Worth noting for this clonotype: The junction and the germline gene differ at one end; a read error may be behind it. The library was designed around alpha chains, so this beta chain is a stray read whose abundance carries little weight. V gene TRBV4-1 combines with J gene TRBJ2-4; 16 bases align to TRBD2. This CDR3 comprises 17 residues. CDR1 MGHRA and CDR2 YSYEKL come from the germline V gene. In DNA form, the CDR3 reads TGCGCCAGCAGCCAAGATCAGGGACTAGCGGGAGGGGACATTAAGTACTTC. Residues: CASSQDQGLAGGDIKYF.

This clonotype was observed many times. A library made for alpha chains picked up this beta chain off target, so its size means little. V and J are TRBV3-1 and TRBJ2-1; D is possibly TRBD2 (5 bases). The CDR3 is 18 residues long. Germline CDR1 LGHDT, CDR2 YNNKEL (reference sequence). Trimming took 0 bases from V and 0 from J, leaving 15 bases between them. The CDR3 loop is CASSQEGSSFSSYNEQFF. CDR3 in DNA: TGTGCCAGCAGCCAAGAGGGGAGTAGTTTCAGCTCCTACAATGAGCAGTTCTTC.

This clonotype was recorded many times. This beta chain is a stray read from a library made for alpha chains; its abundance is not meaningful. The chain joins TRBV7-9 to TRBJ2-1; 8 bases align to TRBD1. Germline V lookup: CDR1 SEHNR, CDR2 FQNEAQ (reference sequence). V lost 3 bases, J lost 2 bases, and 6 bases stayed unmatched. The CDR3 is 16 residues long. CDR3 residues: CASSFIDRGTYNEQFF. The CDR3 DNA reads TGTGCCAGCAGCTTCATTGACAGGGGCACCTACAATGAGCAGTTCTTC.

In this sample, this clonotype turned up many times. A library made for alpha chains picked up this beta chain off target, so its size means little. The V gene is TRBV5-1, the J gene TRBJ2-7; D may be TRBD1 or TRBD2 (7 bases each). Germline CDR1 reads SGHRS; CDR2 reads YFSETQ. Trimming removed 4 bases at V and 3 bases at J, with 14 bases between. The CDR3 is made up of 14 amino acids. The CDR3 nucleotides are TGCGCCAGCAGCAGGGAGGGACAGAGCTACGAGCAGTACTTC. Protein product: CASSREGQSYEQYF.

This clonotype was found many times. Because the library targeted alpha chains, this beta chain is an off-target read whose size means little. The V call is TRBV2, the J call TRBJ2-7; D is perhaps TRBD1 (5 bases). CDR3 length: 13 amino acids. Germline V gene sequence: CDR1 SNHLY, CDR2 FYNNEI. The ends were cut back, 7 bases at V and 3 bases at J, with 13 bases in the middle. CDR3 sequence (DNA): TGTGCCAGCATGTTGGACATCCTCTACGAGCAGTACTTC. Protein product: CASMLDILYEQYF. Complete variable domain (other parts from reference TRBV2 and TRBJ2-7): EPEVTQTPSHQVTQMGQEVILRCVPISNHLYFYWYRQILGQKVEFLVSFYNNEISEKSEIFDDQFSVERPDGSNFTLKIRSTKLEDSAMYFCASMLDILYEQYFGPGTRLTVT.

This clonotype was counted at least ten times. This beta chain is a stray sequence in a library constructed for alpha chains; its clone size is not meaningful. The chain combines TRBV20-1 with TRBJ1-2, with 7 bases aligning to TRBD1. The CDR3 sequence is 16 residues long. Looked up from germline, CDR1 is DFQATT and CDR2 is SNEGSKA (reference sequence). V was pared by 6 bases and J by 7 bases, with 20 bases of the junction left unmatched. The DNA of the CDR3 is TGCAGTGCCGAAGGATTATCGGACAGGCCCCTGGGTGGCTACACCTTC. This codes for CSAEGLSDRPLGGYTF.

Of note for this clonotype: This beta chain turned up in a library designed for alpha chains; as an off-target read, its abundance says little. CDR3 amino acids: CASSADRPSNEKLFF. For the CDR3, the DNA is TGTGCCAGCAGCGCGGACAGGCCTTCAAATGAAAAACTGTTTTTT. The chain couples TRBV5-5 to TRBJ1-4; 7 bases are shared with TRBD1. Losses at the gene ends were 4 bases for V and 5 bases for J; bases not matched to a gene: 8. The CDR3 runs 15 residues. Germline V gives CDR1 SGHKS, CDR2 YYEKEE (reference sequence).

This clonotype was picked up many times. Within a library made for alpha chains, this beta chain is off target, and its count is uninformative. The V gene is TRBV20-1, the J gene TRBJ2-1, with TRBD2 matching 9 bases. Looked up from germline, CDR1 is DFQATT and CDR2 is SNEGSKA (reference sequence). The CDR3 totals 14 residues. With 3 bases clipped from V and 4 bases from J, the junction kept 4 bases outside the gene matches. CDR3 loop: CSASALAGYNEQFF. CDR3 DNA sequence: TGCAGTGCTAGCGCTCTAGCGGGGTACAATGAGCAGTTCTTC.

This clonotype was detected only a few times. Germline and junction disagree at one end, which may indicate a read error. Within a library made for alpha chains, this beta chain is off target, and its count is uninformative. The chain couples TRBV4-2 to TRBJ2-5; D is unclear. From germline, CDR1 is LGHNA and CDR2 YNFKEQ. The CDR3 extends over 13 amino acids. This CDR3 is CANSQERQETQYF. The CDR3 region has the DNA TGTGCCAACAGCCAAGAGAGGCAGGAGACCCAGTACTTC.

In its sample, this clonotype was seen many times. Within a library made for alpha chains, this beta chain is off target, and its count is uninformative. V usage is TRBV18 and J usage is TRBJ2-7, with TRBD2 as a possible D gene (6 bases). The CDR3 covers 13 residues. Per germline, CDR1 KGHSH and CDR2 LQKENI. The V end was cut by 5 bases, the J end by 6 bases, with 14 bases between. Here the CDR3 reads CASSSTRPAEQYF. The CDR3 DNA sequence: TGTGCCAGCTCATCGACTAGACCCGCCGAGCAGTACTTC.

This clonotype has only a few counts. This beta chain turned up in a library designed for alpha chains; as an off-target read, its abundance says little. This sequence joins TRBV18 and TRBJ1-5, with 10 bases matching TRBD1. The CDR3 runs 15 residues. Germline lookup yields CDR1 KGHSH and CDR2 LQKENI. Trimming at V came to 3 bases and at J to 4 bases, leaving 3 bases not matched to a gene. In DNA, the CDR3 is TGTGCCAGCTCACCCGGACAGGGGGGGAATCAGCCCCAGCATTTT. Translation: CASSPGQGGNQPQHF.

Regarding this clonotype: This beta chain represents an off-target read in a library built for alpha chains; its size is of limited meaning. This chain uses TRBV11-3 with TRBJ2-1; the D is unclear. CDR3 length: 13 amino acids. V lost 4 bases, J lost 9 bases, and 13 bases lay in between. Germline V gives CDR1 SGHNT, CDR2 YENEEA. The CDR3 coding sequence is TGTGCCAGCAGCTCCGTACAAGGCGGTGAGCAGTTCTTC. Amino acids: CASSSVQGGEQFF.

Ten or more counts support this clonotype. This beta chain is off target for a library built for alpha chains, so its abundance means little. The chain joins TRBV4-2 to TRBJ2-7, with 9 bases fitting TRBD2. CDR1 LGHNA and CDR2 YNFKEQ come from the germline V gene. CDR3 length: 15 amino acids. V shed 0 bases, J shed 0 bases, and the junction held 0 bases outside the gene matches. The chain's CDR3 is CASSQDSGSSYEQYF. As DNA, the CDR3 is TGTGCCAGCAGCCAAGATAGCGGGAGCTCCTACGAGCAGTACTTC.

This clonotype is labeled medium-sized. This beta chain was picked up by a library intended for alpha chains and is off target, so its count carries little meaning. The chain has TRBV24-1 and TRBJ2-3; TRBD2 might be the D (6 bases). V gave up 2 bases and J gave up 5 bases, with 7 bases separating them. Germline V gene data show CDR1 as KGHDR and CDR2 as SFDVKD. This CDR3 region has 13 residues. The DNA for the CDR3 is TGTGCCACCAGTGATTCGGGACTAGATACGCAGTATTTT. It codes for CATSDSGLDTQYF.

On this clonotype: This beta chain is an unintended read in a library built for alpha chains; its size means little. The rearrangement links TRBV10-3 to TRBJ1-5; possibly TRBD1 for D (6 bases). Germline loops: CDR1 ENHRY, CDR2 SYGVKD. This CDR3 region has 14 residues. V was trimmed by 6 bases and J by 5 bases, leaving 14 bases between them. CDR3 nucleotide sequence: TGTGCCATCAGGATGGGGGGCACGGATCAGCCCCAGCATTTT. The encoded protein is CAIRMGGTDQPQHF.

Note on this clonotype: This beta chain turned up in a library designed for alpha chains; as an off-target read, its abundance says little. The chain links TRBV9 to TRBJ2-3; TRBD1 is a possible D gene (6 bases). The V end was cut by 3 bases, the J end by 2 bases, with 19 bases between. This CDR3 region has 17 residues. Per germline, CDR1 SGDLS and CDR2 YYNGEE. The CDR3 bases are TGTGCCAGCAGCGCACGGGACATCGACACTTCCACAGATACGCAGTATTTT. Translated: CASSARDIDTSTDTQYF.

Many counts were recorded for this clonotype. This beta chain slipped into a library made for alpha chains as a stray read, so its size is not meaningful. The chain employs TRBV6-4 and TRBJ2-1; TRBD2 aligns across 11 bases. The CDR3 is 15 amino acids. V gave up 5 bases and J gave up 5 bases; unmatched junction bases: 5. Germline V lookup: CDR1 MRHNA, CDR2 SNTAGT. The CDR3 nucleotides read TGTGCCAGCAGTCCGGGACTAGCGGAGCACAATGAGCAGTTCTTC. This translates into CASSPGLAEHNEQFF.

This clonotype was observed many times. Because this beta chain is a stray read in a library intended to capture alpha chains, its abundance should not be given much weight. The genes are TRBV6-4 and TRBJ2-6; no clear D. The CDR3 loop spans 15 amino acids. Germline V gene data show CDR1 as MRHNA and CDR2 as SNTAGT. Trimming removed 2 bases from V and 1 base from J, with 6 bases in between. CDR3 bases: TGTGCCAGCAGTGACAGGGATTCTGGGGCCAACGTCCTGACTTTC. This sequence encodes CASSDRDSGANVLTF.

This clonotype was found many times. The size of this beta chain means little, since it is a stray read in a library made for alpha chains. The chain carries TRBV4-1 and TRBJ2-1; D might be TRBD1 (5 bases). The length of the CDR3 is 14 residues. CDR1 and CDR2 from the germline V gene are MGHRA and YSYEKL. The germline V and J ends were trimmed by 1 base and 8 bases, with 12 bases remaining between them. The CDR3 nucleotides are TGCGCCAGCAGCCAAGTGGGCAGGGCGTATGAGCAGTTCTTC. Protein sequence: CASSQVGRAYEQFF.

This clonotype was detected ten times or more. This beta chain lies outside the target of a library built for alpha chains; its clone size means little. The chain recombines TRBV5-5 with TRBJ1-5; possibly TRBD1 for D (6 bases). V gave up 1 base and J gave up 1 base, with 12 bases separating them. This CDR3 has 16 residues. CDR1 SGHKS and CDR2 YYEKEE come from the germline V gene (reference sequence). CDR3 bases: TGTGCCAGCAGCTTGCGTACAGGGACAAGCAATCAGCCCCAGCATTTT. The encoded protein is CASSLRTGTSNQPQHF.

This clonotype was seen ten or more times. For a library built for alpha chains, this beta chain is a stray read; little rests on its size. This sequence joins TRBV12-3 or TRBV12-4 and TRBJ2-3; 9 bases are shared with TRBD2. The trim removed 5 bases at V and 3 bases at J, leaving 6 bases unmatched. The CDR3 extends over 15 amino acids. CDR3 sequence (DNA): TGTGCCAGCAGTCCCTCGCTAGCGGGAACAGATACGCAGTATTTT. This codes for CASSPSLAGTDTQYF.

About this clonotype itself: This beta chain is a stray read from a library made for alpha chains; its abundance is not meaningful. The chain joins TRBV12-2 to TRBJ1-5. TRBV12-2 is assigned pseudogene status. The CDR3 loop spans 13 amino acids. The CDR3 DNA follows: TGTGCAAGTCGCTTCTGGGGCAATCAGCCCCAGCATTTT. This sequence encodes CASRFWGNQPQHF.

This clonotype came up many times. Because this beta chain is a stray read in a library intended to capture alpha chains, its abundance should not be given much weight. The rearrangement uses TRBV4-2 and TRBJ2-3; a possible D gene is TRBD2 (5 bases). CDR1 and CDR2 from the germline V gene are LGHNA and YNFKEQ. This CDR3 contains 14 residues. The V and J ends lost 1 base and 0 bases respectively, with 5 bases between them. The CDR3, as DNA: TGTGCCAGCAGCCAAGCGGGGAGCACAGATACGCAGTATTTT. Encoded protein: CASSQAGSTDTQYF.

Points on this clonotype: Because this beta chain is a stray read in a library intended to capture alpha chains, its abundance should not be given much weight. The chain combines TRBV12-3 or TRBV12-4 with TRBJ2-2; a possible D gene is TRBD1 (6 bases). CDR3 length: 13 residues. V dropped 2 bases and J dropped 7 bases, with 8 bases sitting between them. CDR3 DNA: TGTGCCAGCAGTTTACAGGGGTACGGGGAGCTGTTTTTT. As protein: CASSLQGYGELFF.